These 18 T cell receptor beta chains came from one sample sequenced in a study of shared clonotypes between healthy human individuals. The table came from immunoSEQ multiplex PCR; TCRdb's copy has only in-frame clones and leaves some out. The table lists 1.6 million or so clones, approximately 98.5% of them singletons. The sequenced sample was naive CD4+ T cells sorted from blood. As to subset: CD45RA+ positively selected. The receptors come from a man aged 25 to 40 in good health.

The V and J genes are TRBV7-2 and TRBJ1-2; the D gene is possibly TRBD1 (6 bases). Looked up from germline, CDR1 is SGHTA and CDR2 is FQGNSA. Trimming removed 1 base at V and 5 bases at J, with 17 bases between. This CDR3 has 16 amino acids. The CDR3 here is CASSLEGSRGTYGYTF. As DNA, the CDR3 is TGTGCCAGCAGCTTAGAGGGAAGCAGGGGTACTTATGGCTACACCTTC.

The chain has TRBV9 and TRBJ2-5; 7 bases agree with TRBD2. Germline V gene sequence: CDR1 SGDLS, CDR2 YYNGEE. The CDR3 is 16 amino acids. V was clipped by 0 bases and J by 0 bases; unmatched bases: 5. The CDR3 protein is CASSVGLAVNQETQYF. For the CDR3, the DNA is TGTGCCAGCAGCGTAGGGCTAGCGGTGAACCAAGAGACCCAGTACTTC.

The chain recombines TRBV6-1 with TRBJ2-3, with D tentatively TRBD1 (6 bases). Trimming took off 4 bases at V and 6 bases at J, with 17 bases between the two ends. Germline CDR1 reads MNHNS; CDR2 reads SASEGT. The CDR3 has 15 residues. CDR3 nucleotides: TGTGCCAGCAGTGCCAAAACAGGGCCAGGCGATACGCAGTATTTT. Residues: CASSAKTGPGDTQYF.

The chain is built from TRBV28 and TRBJ2-3; D gene ambiguous. CDR3 size: 14 residues. Germline values: CDR1 MDHEN, CDR2 SYDVKM. The V and J ends lost 6 bases and 1 base respectively, with 11 bases between them. The CDR3 region is CASRSGQRTDTQYF. CDR3 coding DNA: TGTGCCAGCAGGTCGGGTCAGCGCACAGATACGCAGTATTTT.

This sequence joins TRBV7-9 and TRBJ1-1, with D perhaps TRBD1 (6 bases). Trimming removed 1 base from V and 1 base from J, with 10 bases in between. This CDR3 is 15 amino acids long. CDR1 and CDR2 (germline): SEHNR, FQNEAQ (reference sequence). DNA of the CDR3: TGTGCCAGCAGCTTAGTAGGACAGCCGAACACTGAAGCTTTCTTT. The encoded protein is CASSLVGQPNTEAFF.

The chain links TRBV6-5 to TRBJ1-2; no clear D gene. Germline CDR1 MNHEY, CDR2 SVGAGI. With 8 bases removed from V and 4 bases from J, the gap between germline ends came to 8 bases. The CDR3 contains 11 residues. The DNA of the CDR3 is TGTGCCAGCGGGCGGGGCTATGGCTACACCTTC. It translates to CASGRGYGYTF.

The chain uses TRBV7-6 and TRBJ1-3, with D possibly matching TRBD1 (5 bases). The germline V gene encodes CDR1 SGHVS and CDR2 FNYEAQ. The CDR3 covers 16 residues. V gave up 5 bases and J gave up 0 bases, with 14 bases separating them. Written as DNA, the CDR3 is TGTGCCAGCAGCAAGAACCCTCAGGGCTCTGGAAACACCATATATTTT. It translates to CASSKNPQGSGNTIYF.

V usage is TRBV7-2 and J usage is TRBJ2-1, with TRBD2 identical over 15 bases. After removal of 4 bases from V and 0 bases from J, the junction contained 7 bases not matched to a gene. The germline V gene encodes CDR1 SGHTA and CDR2 FQGNSA. This CDR3 spans 19 amino acids. CDR3 DNA: TGTGCCAGCAGCTCGCCGGGACTAGCGGGAGGTAACTCCTACAATGAGCAGTTCTTC. As protein: CASSSPGLAGGNSYNEQFF.

This chain joins TRBV5-1 and TRBJ2-7; tentatively, D is TRBD1 (6 bases). CDR1 is SGHRS, CDR2 YFSETQ, per germline. CDR3 length equals 16 residues. With 0 bases removed from V and 2 bases from J, the gap between germline ends came to 15 bases. CDR3 region: CASSLGQAVVPYEQYF. The CDR3 DNA is TGCGCCAGCAGCTTGGGACAGGCGGTGGTACCCTACGAGCAGTACTTC.

This clone was found once. The chain uses TRBV5-6 and TRBJ1-4, with D perhaps TRBD1 (5 bases). Looked up from germline, CDR1 is SGHDT and CDR2 is YYEEEE. V lost 0 bases and J lost 7, with 10 bases in between. The CDR3 contains 14 residues. CDR3 bases: TGTGCCAGCAGCTTGGGTGGGGCCCTTGAAAAACTGTTTTTT. Translating gives CASSLGGALEKLFF.

This sequence joins TRBV19 and TRBJ2-5, with D perhaps matching TRBD2 (5 bases). Germline CDR1 reads LNHDA; CDR2 reads SQIVND (reference sequence). The CDR3 contains 14 residues. Trimming shortened V by 5 bases and J by 3 bases, and 13 bases separated the two germline ends. The CDR3 is CASSPLGVEETQYF. The CDR3 DNA is TGTGCCAGTAGTCCCTTGGGAGTAGAAGAGACCCAGTACTTC.

The chain joins TRBV19 to TRBJ1-2, with D hard to call. There are 15 residues in the CDR3. Germline assignment: CDR1 LNHDA and CDR2 SQIVND (reference sequence). V gave up 0 bases and J gave up 1 base, with 9 bases separating them. The CDR3 DNA follows: TGTGCCAGTAGTATAGATCTCCGGGGTAACTATGGCTACACCTTC. This translates into CASSIDLRGNYGYTF.

J is TRBJ2-2 and V is TRBV19; 7 bases align to TRBD2. This CDR3 has 18 amino acids. Per germline, CDR1 LNHDA and CDR2 SQIVND (reference sequence). V shed 4 bases and J 4 bases; nucleotides not matched to a gene: 15. CDR3 DNA: TGTGCCAGTAGTACAAGAATACCGACTAGCCGGTCCACCGGGGAGCTGTTTTTT. Translated, it gives CASSTRIPTSRSTGELFF. Variable domain in full (rest from reference TRBV19 and TRBJ2-2): DGGITQSPKYLFRKEGQNVTLSCEQNLNHDAMYWYRQDPGQGLRLIYYSQIVNDFQKGDIAEGYSVSREKKESFPLTVTSAQKNPTAFYLCASSTRIPTSRSTGELFFGEGSRLTVL.

The chain uses TRBV5-1 and TRBJ1-4, with D maybe TRBD1 (5 bases). The CDR3 is 16 residues long. V lost 0 bases, J lost 0 bases, and 9 bases lay in between. From germline, CDR1 is SGHRS and CDR2 YFSETQ. CDR3 loop: CASSLAGGTTNEKLFF. The CDR3 nucleotides read TGCGCCAGCAGCTTGGCCGGGGGAACAACTAATGAAAAACTGTTTTTT.

The rearrangement uses TRBV6-4 and TRBJ2-1; maybe TRBD2 (7 bases). This CDR3 has 13 amino acids. CDR1 is MRHNA and CDR2 is SNTAGT in the germline V gene. Trimming removed 6 bases from V and 5 bases from J, with 11 bases in between. CDR3: CASSGGRHNEQFF. CDR3 nucleotides: TGTGCCAGCAGCGGGGGGCGGCACAATGAGCAGTTCTTC.

The genes are TRBV5-1 and TRBJ1-2; 12 nucleotides agree with TRBD1. J was trimmed by 4 bases and V by 4 bases; bases with no gene match: 11. Germline CDR1 is SGHRS and CDR2 is YFSETQ. CDR3 length: 17 residues. The CDR3: CASSPGTGGAYGYGYTF. CDR3 nucleotide sequence: TGCGCCAGCAGCCCCGGGACAGGGGGCGCATACGGCTATGGCTACACCTTC.

This chain links TRBV10-3 with TRBJ2-5; TRBD1 aligns across 12 bases. V shed 10 bases, J shed 4 bases, and the junction held 10 bases outside the gene matches. Germline lookup yields CDR1 ENHRY and CDR2 SYGVKD. This CDR3 is 15 amino acids long. CDR3: CASLSGTGGAETQYF. CDR3 sequence (DNA): TGTGCCAGCCTCTCAGGGACAGGGGGCGCAGAGACCCAGTACTTC.

The genes are TRBV7-9 and TRBJ2-1; perhaps TRBD1 as D (6 bases). V lost 5 bases and J lost 0, with 17 bases in between. The CDR3 length is 17 residues. CDR1 is SEHNR, CDR2 FQNEAQ, per germline (reference sequence). The chain's CDR3 is CASSPRSGHLSYNEQFF. CDR3 in DNA: TGTGCCAGCAGCCCCCGTTCGGGACACCTCTCCTACAATGAGCAGTTCTTC.